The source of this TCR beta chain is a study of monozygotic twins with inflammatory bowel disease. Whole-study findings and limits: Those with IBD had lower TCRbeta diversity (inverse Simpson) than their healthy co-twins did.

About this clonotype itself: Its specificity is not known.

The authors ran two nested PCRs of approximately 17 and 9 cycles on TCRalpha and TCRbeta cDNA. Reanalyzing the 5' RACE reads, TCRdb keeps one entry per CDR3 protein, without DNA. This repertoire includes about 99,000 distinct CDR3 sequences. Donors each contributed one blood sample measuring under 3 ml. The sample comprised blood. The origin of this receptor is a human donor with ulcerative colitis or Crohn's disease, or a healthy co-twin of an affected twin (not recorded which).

The CDR3 loop reads CASSQHPRRDGGQNIQYF. This chain joins TRBV4-2 and TRBJ2-4; TCRdb calls TRBD1, which cannot be checked without DNA. CDR1 is LGHNA and CDR2 is YNFKEQ in the germline V gene. This CDR3 is 18 amino acids long.